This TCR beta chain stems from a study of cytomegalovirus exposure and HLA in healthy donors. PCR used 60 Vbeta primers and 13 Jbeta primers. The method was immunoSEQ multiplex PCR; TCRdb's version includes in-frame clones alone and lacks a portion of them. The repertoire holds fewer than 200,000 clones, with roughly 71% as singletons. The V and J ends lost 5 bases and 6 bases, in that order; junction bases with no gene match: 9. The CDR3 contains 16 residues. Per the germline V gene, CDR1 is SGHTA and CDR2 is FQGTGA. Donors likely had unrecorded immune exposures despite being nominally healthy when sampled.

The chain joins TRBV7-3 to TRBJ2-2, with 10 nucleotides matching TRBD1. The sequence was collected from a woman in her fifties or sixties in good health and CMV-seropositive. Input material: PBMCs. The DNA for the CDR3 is TGTGCCAGCAGCCAGTCGGGACAGGGGTTCGCCGGGGAGCTGTTTTTT. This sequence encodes CASSQSGQGFAGELFF.